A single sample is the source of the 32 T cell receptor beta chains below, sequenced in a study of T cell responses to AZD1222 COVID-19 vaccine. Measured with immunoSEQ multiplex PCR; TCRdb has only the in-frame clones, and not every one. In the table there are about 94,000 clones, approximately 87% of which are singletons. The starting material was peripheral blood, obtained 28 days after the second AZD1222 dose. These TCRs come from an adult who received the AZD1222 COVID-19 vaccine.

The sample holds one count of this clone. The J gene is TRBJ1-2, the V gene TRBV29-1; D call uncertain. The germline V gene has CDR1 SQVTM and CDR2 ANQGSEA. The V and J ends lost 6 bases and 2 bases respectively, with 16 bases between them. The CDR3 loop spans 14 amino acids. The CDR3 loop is CSVPGDLGNYGYTF. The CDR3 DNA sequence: TGCAGCGTCCCTGGGGATCTGGGGAACTATGGCTACACCTTC.

CDR3 coding DNA: TGTGCCACAACCGGGACGGGCCGGGATACGCAGTATTTT. Protein: CATTGTGRDTQYF. The chain carries TRBV24-1 and TRBJ2-3; D is possibly TRBD1 or TRBD2 (5 bases each). The germline V and J ends were trimmed by 10 bases and 6 bases, with 16 bases remaining between them. The germline gives CDR1 KGHDR, CDR2 SFDVKD. This CDR3 is 13 amino acids long.

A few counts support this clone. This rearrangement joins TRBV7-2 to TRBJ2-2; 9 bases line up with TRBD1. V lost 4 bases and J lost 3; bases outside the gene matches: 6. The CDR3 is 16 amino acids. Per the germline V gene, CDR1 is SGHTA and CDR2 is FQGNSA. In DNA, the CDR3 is TGTGCCAGCAGCTCCCGGACAGGGGCCTACACCGGGGAGCTGTTTTTT. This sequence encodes CASSSRTGAYTGELFF.

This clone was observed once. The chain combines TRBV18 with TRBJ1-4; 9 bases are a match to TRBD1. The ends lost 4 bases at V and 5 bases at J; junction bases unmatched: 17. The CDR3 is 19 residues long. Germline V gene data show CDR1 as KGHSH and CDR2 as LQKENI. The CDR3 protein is CASSLPLGQGEGLNEKLFF. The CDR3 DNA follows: TGTGCCAGCTCACTACCTCTGGGACAGGGAGAGGGTCTCAATGAAAAACTGTTTTTT.

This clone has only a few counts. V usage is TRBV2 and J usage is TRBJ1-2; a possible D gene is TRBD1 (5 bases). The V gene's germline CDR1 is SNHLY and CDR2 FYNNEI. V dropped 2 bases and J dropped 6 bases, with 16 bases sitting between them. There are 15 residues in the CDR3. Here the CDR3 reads CASSEPDGGFHGYTF. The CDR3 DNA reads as TGTGCCAGCAGTGAACCGGACGGGGGGTTCCATGGCTACACCTTC. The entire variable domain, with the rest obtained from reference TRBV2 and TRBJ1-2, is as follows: EPEVTQTPSHQVTQMGQEVILRCVPISNHLYFYWYRQILGQKVEFLVSFYNNEISEKSEIFDDQFSVERPDGSNFTLKIRSTKLEDSAMYFCASSEPDGGFHGYTFGSGTRLTVV.

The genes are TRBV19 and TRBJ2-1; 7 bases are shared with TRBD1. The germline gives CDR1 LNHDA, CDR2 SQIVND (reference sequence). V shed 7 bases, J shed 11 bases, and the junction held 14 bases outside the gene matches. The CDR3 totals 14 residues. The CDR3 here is CASTQTGTNLKQFF. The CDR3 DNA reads TGTGCCAGTACTCAGACAGGGACCAATTTAAAGCAGTTCTTC.

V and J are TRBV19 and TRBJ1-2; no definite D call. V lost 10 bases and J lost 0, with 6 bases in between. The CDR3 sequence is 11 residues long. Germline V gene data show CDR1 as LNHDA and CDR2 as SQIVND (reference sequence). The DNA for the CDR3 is TGTGCCATCAGGACTAACTATGGCTACACCTTC. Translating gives CAIRTNYGYTF.

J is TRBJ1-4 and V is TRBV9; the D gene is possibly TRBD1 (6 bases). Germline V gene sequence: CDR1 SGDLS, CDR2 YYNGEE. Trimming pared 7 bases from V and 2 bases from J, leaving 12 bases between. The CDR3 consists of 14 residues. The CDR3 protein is CASSQTGTNEKLFF. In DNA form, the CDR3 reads TGTGCCAGCTCCCAGACAGGTACTAATGAAAAACTGTTTTTT.

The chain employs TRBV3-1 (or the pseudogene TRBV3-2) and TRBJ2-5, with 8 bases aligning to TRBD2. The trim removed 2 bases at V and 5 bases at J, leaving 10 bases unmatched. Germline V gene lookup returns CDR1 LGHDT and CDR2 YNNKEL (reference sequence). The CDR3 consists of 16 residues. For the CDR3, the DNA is TGTGCCAGCAGCCAAAACGTCGGGCGGGGGGAGGAGACCCAGTACTTC. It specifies CASSQNVGRGEETQYF.

In DNA, the CDR3 is TGTGCCAGCAGTTACCAATCGGGAGCCAACTATGGCTACACCTTC. Its protein product is CASSYQSGANYGYTF. V usage is TRBV6-5 and J usage is TRBJ1-2; D not certain. The V gene lost 2 bases and the J gene lost 2 bases, with 12 bases spanning the gap. The CDR3 extends over 15 amino acids. CDR1 is MNHEY and CDR2 is SVGAGI in the germline V gene.

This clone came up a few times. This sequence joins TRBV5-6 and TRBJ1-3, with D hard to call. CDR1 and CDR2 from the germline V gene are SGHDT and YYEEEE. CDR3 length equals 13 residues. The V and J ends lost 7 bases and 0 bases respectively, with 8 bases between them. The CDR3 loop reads CASLINSGNTIYF. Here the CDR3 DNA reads TGTGCCAGCCTCATCAACTCTGGAAACACCATATATTTT.

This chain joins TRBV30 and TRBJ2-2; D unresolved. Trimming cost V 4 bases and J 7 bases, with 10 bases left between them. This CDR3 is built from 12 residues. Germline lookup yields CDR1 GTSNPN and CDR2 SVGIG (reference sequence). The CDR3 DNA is TGTGCCTGGAATTGGGTTGGCGGGGAGCTGTTTTTT. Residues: CAWNWVGGELFF.

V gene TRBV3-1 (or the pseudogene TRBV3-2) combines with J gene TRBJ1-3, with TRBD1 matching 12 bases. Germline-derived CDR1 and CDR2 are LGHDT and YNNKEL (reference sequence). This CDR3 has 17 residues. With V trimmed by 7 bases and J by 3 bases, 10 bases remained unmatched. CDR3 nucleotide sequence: TGTGCCAGCAACCCCCGGGACAGGGGGCAAGGTGGAAACACCATATATTTT. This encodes CASNPRDRGQGGNTIYF.

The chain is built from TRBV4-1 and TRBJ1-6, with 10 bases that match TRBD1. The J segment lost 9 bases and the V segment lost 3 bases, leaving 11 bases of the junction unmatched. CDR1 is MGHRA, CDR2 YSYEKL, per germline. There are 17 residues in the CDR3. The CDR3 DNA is TGCGCCAGCAGCCACCAACAGAGGGACAGGGGTAGTTCACCCCTCCACTTT. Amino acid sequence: CASSHQQRDRGSSPLHF.

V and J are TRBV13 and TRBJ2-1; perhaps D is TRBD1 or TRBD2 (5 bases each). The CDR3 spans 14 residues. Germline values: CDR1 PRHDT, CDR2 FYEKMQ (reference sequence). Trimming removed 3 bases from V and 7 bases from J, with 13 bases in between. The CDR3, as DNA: TGTGCCAGCAGCTTTAGCCAGGGACGGAATGAGCAGTTCTTC. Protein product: CASSFSQGRNEQFF.

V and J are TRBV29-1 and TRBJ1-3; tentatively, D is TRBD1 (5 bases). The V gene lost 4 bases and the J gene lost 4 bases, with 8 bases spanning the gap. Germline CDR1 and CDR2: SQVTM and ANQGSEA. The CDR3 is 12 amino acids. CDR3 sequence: CSVAGDGNTIYF. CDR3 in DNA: TGCAGCGTTGCGGGGGACGGAAACACCATATATTTT.

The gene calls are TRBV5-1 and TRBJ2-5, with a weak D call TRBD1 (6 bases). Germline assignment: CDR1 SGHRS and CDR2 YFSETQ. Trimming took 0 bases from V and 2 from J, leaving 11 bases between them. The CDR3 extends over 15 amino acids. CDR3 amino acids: CASSLGGQQQETQYF. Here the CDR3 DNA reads TGCGCCAGCAGCTTGGGTGGACAGCAGCAAGAGACCCAGTACTTC.

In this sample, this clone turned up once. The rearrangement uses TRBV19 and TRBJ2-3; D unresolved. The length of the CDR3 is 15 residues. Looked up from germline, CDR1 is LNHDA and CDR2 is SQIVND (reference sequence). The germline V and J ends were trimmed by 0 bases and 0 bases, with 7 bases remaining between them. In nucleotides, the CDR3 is TGTGCCAGTAGTATAGATGGACCTAGCACAGATACGCAGTATTTT. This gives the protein CASSIDGPSTDTQYF.

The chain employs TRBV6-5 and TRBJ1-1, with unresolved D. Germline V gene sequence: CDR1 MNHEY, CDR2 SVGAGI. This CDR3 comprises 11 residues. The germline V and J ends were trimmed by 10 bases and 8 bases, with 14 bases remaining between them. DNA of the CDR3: TGTGCCACCCTCCGCGAGACGGAAGCTTTCTTT. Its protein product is CATLRETEAFF.

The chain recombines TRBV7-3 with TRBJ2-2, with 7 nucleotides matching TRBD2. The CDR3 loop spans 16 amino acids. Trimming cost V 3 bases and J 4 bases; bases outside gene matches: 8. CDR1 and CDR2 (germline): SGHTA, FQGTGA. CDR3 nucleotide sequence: TGTGCCAGCAGCTTCGGGGCAACGGGGGGCACCGGGGAGCTGTTTTTT. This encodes CASSFGATGGTGELFF.

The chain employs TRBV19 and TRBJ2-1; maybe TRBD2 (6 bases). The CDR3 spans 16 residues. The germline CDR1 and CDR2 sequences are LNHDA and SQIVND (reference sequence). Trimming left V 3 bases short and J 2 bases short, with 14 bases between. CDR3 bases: TGTGCCAGTAGTATCGGGGCGGGGCCCGCCTACAATGAGCAGTTCTTC. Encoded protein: CASSIGAGPAYNEQFF. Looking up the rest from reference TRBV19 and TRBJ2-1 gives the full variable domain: DGGITQSPKYLFRKEGQNVTLSCEQNLNHDAMYWYRQDPGQGLRLIYYSQIVNDFQKGDIAEGYSVSREKKESFPLTVTSAQKNPTAFYLCASSIGAGPAYNEQFFGPGTRLTVL.

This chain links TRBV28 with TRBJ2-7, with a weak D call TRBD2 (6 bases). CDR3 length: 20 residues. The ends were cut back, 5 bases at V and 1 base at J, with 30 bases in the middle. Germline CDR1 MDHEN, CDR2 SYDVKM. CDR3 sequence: CASSAIHLARRDRSSYEQYF. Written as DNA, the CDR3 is TGTGCCAGCAGTGCCATCCACTTAGCGAGGAGGGACCGCTCATCCTACGAGCAGTACTTC.

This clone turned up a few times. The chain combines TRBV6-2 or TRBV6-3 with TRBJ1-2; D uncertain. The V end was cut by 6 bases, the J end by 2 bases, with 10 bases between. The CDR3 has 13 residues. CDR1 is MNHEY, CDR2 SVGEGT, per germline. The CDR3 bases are TGTGCCAGCAGCCCCCGGGAAAACTATGGCTACACCTTC. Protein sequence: CASSPRENYGYTF.

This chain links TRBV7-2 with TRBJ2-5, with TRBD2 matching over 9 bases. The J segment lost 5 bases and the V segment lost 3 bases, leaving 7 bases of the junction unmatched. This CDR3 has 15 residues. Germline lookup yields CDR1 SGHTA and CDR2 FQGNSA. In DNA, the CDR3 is TGTGCCAGCAGCTTCTGGCGGGAGGGTTGGGAGACCCAGTACTTC. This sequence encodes CASSFWREGWETQYF. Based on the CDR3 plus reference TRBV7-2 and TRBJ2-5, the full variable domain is GAGVSQSPSNKVTEKGKDVELRCDPISGHTALYWYRQSLGQGLEFLIYFQGNSAPDKSGLPSDRFSAERTGGSVSTLTIQRTQQEDSAVYLCASSFWREGWETQYFGPGTRLLVL.

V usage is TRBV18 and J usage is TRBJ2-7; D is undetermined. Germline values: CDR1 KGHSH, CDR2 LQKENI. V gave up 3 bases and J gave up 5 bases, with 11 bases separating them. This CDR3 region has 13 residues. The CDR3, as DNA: TGTGCCAGCTCACCCCGAATAGGCGACGAGCAGTACTTC. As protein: CASSPRIGDEQYF.

CDR3 sequence (DNA): TGTGCCAGCAGTAGGGAGGGGATGGGTCAGCCCCAGCATTTT. This gives the protein CASSREGMGQPQHF. The V call is TRBV27, the J call TRBJ1-5, with D possibly being TRBD1 (5 bases). The V end was cut by 5 bases, the J end by 6 bases, with 14 bases between. The CDR3 loop spans 14 amino acids. Germline V gives CDR1 MNHEY, CDR2 SMNVEV (reference sequence).

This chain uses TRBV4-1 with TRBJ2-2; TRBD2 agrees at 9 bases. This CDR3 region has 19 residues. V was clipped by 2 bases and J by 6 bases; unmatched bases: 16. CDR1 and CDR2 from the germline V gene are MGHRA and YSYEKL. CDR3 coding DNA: TGCGCCAGCAGCCAAATCATGCTGGGAGCGGGAGGAAGGGCCGGGGAGCTGTTTTTT. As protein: CASSQIMLGAGGRAGELFF.

The DNA of the CDR3 is TGTGCAGCGATCCAAACGGGGGGCGGCTACGAGCAGTACTTC. It encodes CAAIQTGGGYEQYF. The chain uses TRBV11-3 and TRBJ2-7, with D tentatively TRBD2 (7 bases). The CDR3 is made up of 14 amino acids. The germline gives CDR1 SGHNT, CDR2 YENEEA.

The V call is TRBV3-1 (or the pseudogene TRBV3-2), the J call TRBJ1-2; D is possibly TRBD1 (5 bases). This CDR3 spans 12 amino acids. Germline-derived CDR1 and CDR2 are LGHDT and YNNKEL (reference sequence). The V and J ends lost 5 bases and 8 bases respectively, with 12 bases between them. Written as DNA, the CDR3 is TGTGCCAGCAGCTCAGGGATTGCGGGCTACACCTTC. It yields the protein CASSSGIAGYTF.

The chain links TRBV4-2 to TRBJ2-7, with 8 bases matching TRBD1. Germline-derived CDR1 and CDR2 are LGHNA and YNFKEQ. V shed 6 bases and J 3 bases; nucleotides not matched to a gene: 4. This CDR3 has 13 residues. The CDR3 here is CASSTTGGYEQYF. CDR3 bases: TGTGCCAGCAGTACCACAGGGGGCTACGAGCAGTACTTC.

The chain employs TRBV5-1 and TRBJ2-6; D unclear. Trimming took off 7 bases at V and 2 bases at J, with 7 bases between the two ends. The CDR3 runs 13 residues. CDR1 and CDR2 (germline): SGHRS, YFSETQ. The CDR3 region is CASRPTGANVLTF. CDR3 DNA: TGCGCCAGCCGACCGACTGGGGCCAACGTCCTGACTTTC.

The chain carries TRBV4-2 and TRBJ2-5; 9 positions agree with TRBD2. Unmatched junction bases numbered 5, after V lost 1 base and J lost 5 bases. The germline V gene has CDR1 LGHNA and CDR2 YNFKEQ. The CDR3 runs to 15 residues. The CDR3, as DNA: TGTGCCAGCAGCCAAGGGCGGGGGGGAGCGGAGACCCAGTACTTC. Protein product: CASSQGRGGAETQYF.